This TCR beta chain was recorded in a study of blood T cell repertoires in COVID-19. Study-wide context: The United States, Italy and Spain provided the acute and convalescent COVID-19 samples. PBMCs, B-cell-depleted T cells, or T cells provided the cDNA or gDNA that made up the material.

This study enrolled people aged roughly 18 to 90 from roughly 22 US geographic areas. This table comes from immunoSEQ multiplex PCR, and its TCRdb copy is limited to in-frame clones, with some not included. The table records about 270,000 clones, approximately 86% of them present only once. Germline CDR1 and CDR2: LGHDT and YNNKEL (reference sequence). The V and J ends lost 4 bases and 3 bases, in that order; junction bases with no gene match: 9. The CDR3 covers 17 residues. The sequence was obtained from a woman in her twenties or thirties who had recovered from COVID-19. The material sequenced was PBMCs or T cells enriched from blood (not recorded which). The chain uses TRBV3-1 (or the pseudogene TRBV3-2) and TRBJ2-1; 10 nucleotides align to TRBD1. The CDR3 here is CASSLLGQGRVYNEQFF. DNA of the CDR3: TGTGCCAGCAGCCTGCTGGGACAGGGGAGGGTCTACAATGAGCAGTTCTTC.